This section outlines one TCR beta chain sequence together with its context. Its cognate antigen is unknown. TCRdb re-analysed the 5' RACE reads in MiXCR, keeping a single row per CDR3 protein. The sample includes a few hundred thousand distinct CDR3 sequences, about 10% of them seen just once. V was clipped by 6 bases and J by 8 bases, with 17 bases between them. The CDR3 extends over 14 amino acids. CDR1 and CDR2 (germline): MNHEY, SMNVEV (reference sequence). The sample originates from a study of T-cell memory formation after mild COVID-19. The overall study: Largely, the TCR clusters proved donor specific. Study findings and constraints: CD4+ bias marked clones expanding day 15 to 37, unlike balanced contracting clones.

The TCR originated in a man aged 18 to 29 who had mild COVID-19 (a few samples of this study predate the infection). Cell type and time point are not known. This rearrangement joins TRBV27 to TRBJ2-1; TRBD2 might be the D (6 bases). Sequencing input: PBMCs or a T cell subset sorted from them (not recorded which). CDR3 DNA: TGTGCCAGCAGCCTAGCCCCTCCGGGAGATGAGCAGTTCTTC. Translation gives CASSLAPPGDEQFF.